This T cell receptor (beta chain) is drawn from a study of blood T cell repertoires in COVID-19. Germline V gives CDR1 SGHVS, CDR2 FQNEAQ. This CDR3 has 14 residues. V lost 1 base and J lost 2, with 7 bases in between. This clone was counted a single time. Libraries were prepared by immunoSEQ multiplex PCR; TCRdb keeps only in-frame clonotypes and omits some of them. The sample records 150,000 to 200,000 clones, about 80% being singletons. The chain carries TRBV7-8 and TRBJ2-3; D not resolved. Sequencing used peripheral blood. This clonotype was obtained from a man aged 55-75 years with acute or convalescent COVID-19. The CDR3 spells CASSLGATTDTQYF. The CDR3 nucleotides read TGTGCCAGCAGCTTAGGAGCGACCACAGATACGCAGTATTTT.